The 30 T cell receptor beta chains presented below share a single source sample, sequenced in a study of tumor-infiltrating lymphocytes in primary liver carcinoma. Total RNA amounting to roughly 450 ng was the source from which TCR beta cDNA was made with a constant-region primer. A slightly modified ARM-PCR protocol with three nested multiplex PCR rounds produced these TCR beta libraries. With TRBV1-TRBV30 forward primers and a C-beta reverse primer, the first two PCR rounds were run for approximately 10 cycles each. In TCRdb, the multiplex PCR reads were re-called with MiXCR into one record per CDR3 protein. The sample has tens of thousands of distinct CDR3 sequences; approximately 80% are singletons. The source material, roughly 18-32 mg of unsorted bulk tissue, was used to co-extract RNA and DNA. The sequencing sample was made of liver tumor tissue from sampling region 5. Indicated subset: tumor region T5, tumor centre. The receptors originated from a man aged 40-49 years with primary liver carcinoma and hepatitis B virus infection.

Details on this clonotype: The junction departs from the called germline gene at one end, perhaps through a read error. The V call is TRBV4-2, the J call TRBJ1-1; 8 bases fit TRBD1. CDR1 and CDR2 (germline): LGHNA, YNFKEQ. The CDR3 covers 17 residues. CDR3 amino acids: CAGSQEYGQGFWTKAFF. CDR3 coding DNA: TGTGCCGGCAGCCAAGAGTATGGACAGGGTTTTTGGACTAAAGCTTTCTTT.

The rearrangement links TRBV6-6 to TRBJ2-1; TRBD1 aligns across 9 bases. The CDR3 is 14 residues long. The junction had 4 bases not matched to a gene; V was cut back by 5 bases and J by 5 bases. Germline CDR1 is MNHNY and CDR2 is SVGAGI (reference sequence). CDR3 in amino acids: CASSRTGADNEQFF. CDR3 in DNA: TGTGCCAGCAGTAGGACAGGGGCTGACAATGAGCAGTTCTTC.

Remarks on this clonotype: Since no conserved phenylalanine or tryptophan closes the CDR3, a read error is the likely cause. This rearrangement joins TRBV11-2 to TRBJ2-1; TRBD2 aligns across 9 bases. Near its end, the DNA agrees better with TRBJ2-7, so the J call may be wrong. Germline assignment: CDR1 SGHAT and CDR2 FQNNGV. The CDR3 covers 14 residues. The CDR3 DNA reads as TGTGCCAGCAGCTTATTAGCGGGAGCAAGAGAGCAGTACTTA. It codes for CASSLLAGAREQYL.

As regards this clonotype: Given the absence of the conserved phenylalanine or tryptophan at the CDR3 end, a read error is likely. This chain uses TRBV10-2 with TRBJ2-1; TRBD2 matches 8 bases. Germline values: CDR1 WSHSY, CDR2 SAAADI. The CDR3 length is 17 residues. CDR3 sequence: CASSEPEGLAFYNGQFL. The CDR3 DNA reads TGCGCCAGCAGTGAGCCGGAAGGACTAGCCTTCTACAATGGGCAGTTCCTC.

A remark on this clonotype: Here the CDR3 omits its conserved ending phenylalanine or tryptophan, so a read error is the likely source. This rearrangement joins TRBV6-1 to TRBJ1-1; the match to TRBD1 covers 10 bases. CDR1 is MNHNS, CDR2 SASEGT, per germline. The CDR3 is 19 amino acids. The CDR3 nucleotides read TGTGTCACCGGGACCCCGGGACAGGGGATTGGGTTACGGAACACTGAAGCTTTCGTT. Its translation: CVTGTPGQGIGLRNTEAFV.

Concerning this clonotype itself: Just one base apart from a much larger clone, this may be a read error. The chain's CDR3 is CASSSPTSGQEETQYF. DNA for the CDR3: TGTGCCAGCAGTTCACCGACTAGCGGACAGGAAGAGACCCAGTACTTC. V is TRBV28 and J is TRBJ2-5, with 9 positions matching TRBD2. This CDR3 contains 16 residues. In germline, CDR1 is MDHEN, CDR2 SYDVKM. V shed 4 bases and J 3 bases; nucleotides not matched to a gene: 9.

Remarks on this clonotype: One end of the junction is discordant with germline, which a read error may explain. The chain carries TRBV4-1 and TRBJ2-7, with TRBD1 matching 7 bases. This CDR3 region has 14 residues. Germline CDR1 and CDR2: MGHRA and YSYEKL. The CDR3 DNA follows: TGCGCCAGGAGCCGACGGACAGGCCCCTACGAGCAGTACTTC. Translation: CARSRRTGPYEQYF.

Remarks on this clonotype: Germline is not matched at one junction end, which may reflect a read error. The CDR3: CASSPSSEQGAQHF. CDR3 bases: TGTGCCAGCAGTCCCTCGAGCGAGCAGGGGGCCCAGCACTTC. The chain couples TRBV6-2 or TRBV6-3 to TRBJ2-5, with 8 bases aligning to TRBD1. This CDR3 has 14 residues. Germline CDR1 is MNHEY and CDR2 is SVGEGT.

Comments on this clonotype: One end of the junction is discordant with germline, which a read error may explain. The DNA for the CDR3 is TGTGCCAGCACCCGATTAGTGGGAGGGCCTGGGGTCAACGTCCTGACTTTC. Protein sequence: CASTRLVGGPGVNVLTF. The chain combines TRBV11-2 with TRBJ2-6, with 7 bases matching TRBD2. CDR3 length: 17 amino acids. Germline V CDR1 and CDR2: SGHAT, FQNNGV.

Remarks on this clonotype: The conserved closing phenylalanine or tryptophan is absent in this CDR3, likely reflecting a read error. The V call is TRBV6-6, the J call TRBJ1-5; 7 bases align to TRBD1. The CDR3 runs to 17 residues. Germline assignment: CDR1 MNHNY and CDR2 SVGAGI (reference sequence). The J segment lost 0 bases and the V segment lost 6 bases, leaving 11 bases of the junction unmatched. CDR3 bases: TGTGCCAGCAGCGGGACAGAGGGGCTCTATAGCAATCAGCCCCAGCATCTC. Amino acid sequence: CASSGTEGLYSNQPQHL.

The chain links TRBV4-2 to TRBJ2-3; the D gene is possibly TRBD2 (6 bases). The CDR3 consists of 16 residues. CDR1 LGHNA and CDR2 YNFKEQ come from the germline V gene. The V gene lost 3 bases and the J gene lost 7 bases, with 20 bases spanning the gap. The CDR3 sequence is CASSQTPGGWGNTQYF. CDR3 nucleotide sequence: TGTGCCAGCAGCCAGACTCCTGGGGGGTGGGGAAATACGCAGTATTTT.

Concerning this clonotype: Germline is not matched at one junction end, which may reflect a read error. The V gene is TRBV4-3, the J gene TRBJ1-1; D is possibly TRBD1 (6 bases). The CDR3 is made up of 13 amino acids. Germline values: CDR1 LGHNA, CDR2 YSLEER. The CDR3 DNA reads as TGCGCCAGCGGCTCACATCGGGGGGCTGAAGCTCTCTTT. Amino acid sequence: CASGSHRGAEALF.

Points on this clonotype: The junction departs from germline at one end; a sequencing error may be responsible. The V and J genes are TRBV11-2 and TRBJ2-1; D ambiguous. The CDR3 consists of 17 residues. CDR1 is SGHAT, CDR2 FQNNGV, per germline. The CDR3 bases are TGTACCAGCAGCATAAGTCGGGTAGCCTTCTTTGGGAATGAGCATTTCTTC. Translation: CTSSISRVAFFGNEHFF.

To note about this clonotype: Since the CDR3 does not end with the conserved phenylalanine or tryptophan, this likely comes from a read error. The rearrangement links TRBV29-1 to TRBJ2-3; 10 positions match TRBD2. This CDR3 comprises 14 residues. CDR1 and CDR2 from the germline V gene are SQVTM and ANQGSEA. The DNA for the CDR3 is TGCAGCGGCCTAAGCGGGAGGGGAACAGACACGCAGTATCTT. This translates into CSGLSGRGTDTQYL.

V is TRBV6-5 and J is TRBJ1-5; 8 bases align to TRBD1. Germline values: CDR1 MNHEY, CDR2 SVGAGI. The CDR3 loop spans 14 amino acids. Trimming took 5 bases from V and 5 from J; bases not matched to a gene: 5. CDR3 nucleotide sequence: TGTGCCAGCAGTACTGGGACAGGAGATCAGCCCCAGCATTTT. It translates to CASSTGTGDQPQHF.

In its sample, this clonotype was seen a few times. V is TRBV5-6 and J is TRBJ2-7; 10 nucleotides align to TRBD2. J lost 3 bases, V lost 8 bases, and 5 bases had no gene match. The CDR3 loop spans 13 amino acids. CDR1 is SGHDT, CDR2 YYEEEE, per germline. The CDR3 protein is CASVIAGGYEQYF. CDR3 sequence (DNA): TGTGCCAGTGTAATAGCGGGAGGCTACGAGCAGTACTTC.

This clonotype showed up just once. The conserved phenylalanine or tryptophan is not found at the CDR3 terminus, so this likely reflects a read error. J is TRBJ2-3 and V is TRBV12-3 or TRBV12-4, with unresolved D. The CDR3 loop spans 15 amino acids. The CDR3 nucleotides read TGTGCCAACAGTTTTCATTCAAGCGGCACAGATACGCAGTATTAT. This translates into CANSFHSSGTDTQYY.

There are a few counts of this clonotype. Mismatch with germline at one junction end may stem from a read error. The rearrangement uses TRBV5-6 and TRBJ2-1; a weak D match, TRBD2 (5 bases). Germline V gene lookup returns CDR1 SGHDT and CDR2 YYEEEE. This CDR3 comprises 16 residues. The CDR3 nucleotides read TGTGCCGGCAGCTTGGCGGGCGGACTCACTTACAATGAGCAGTTCTTC. Translating gives CAGSLAGGLTYNEQFF.

This clonotype was found a few times. The CDR3 does not close with the conserved phenylalanine or tryptophan, likely indicating a read error. The limits of the CDR3 on the DNA are not certain, so only TCRdb's listed CDR3 is given. The V gene is TRBV6-5, the J gene TRBJ2-7; TRBD1 is the table's D call, not checked against the DNA. The V gene's germline CDR1 is MNHEY and CDR2 SVGAGI. The CDR3 is 13 residues long, counting both termini. The CDR3 loop reads CASSVSQGAKQYL.

This clonotype has ten or more counts. The chain joins TRBV7-9 to TRBJ2-7; D is tentatively TRBD1 or TRBD2 (5 bases each). Germline V gene lookup returns CDR1 SEHNR and CDR2 FQNEAQ (reference sequence). The CDR3 contains 12 residues. The V and J ends lost 5 bases and 10 bases respectively, with 15 bases between them. The CDR3, as DNA: TGTGCCAGCAGCCGATCCCGGGACCAACAGTACTTC. Encoded protein: CASSRSRDQQYF.

On this clonotype itself: Relative to the germline gene, one junction end is altered; a read error may explain this. The V gene is TRBV28, the J gene TRBJ2-6, with D perhaps being TRBD1 or TRBD2 (5 bases each). The CDR3 sequence is 15 residues long. The V gene's germline CDR1 is MDHEN and CDR2 SYDVKM. The DNA for the CDR3 is TGTGCCAGCCATGTTGGGGGTTCTGGGGCCAACATCCTGACTTTC. Its protein product is CASHVGGSGANILTF.

Worth noting for this clonotype: A junction end diverges from the germline sequence, so it may reflect a read error. V is TRBV10-3 and J is TRBJ2-1, with 9 bases identical to TRBD1. Germline CDR1 is ENHRY and CDR2 is SYGVKD. CDR3 length: 16 amino acids. The CDR3 sequence is CAISELRTGASDEQFF. The CDR3 region has the DNA TGTGCCATTAGTGAGTTGAGGACAGGGGCGTCCGATGAGCAGTTCTTC.

On this clonotype itself: One end of the junction fails to match germline, which may point to a read error. This chain links TRBV6-5 with TRBJ2-1, with no clear D. Germline V gene data show CDR1 as MNHEY and CDR2 as SVGAGI. There are 15 residues in the CDR3. The CDR3 coding sequence is TGTGCCAACAGTTACGGAAGCAATTTTAACAATGAGCAGTTCTTC. This gives the protein CANSYGSNFNNEQFF.

The table lists this clonotype with a count of one. Germline is not matched at one junction end, which may reflect a read error. The rearrangement links TRBV11-2 to TRBJ2-1; a possible D gene is TRBD2 (5 bases). CDR1 and CDR2 from the germline V gene are SGHAT and FQNNGV. The CDR3 is 16 amino acids. CDR3 bases: TGTGCCAGCAGCTTAGGGCTCCTAGCAGGAGTGAATGAGCTGCTCTTC. Translated, it gives CASSLGLLAGVNELLF.

On this clonotype itself: One junction end disagrees with the germline gene, perhaps due to a read error. The V gene is TRBV6-5, the J gene TRBJ2-3; 7 positions agree with TRBD2. CDR1 and CDR2 from the germline V gene are MNHEY and SVGAGI. The CDR3 has 13 amino acids. Written as DNA, the CDR3 is TGTGTCAGCATGCGGGGGTCAGAAGATACACAGTATTTT. This encodes CVSMRGSEDTQYF.

Worth noting for this clonotype: This sequence may be a read error, since a much larger clone differs from it by one base. The chain links TRBV7-3 to TRBJ2-1; D is uncertain. CDR3 length equals 16 residues. From germline, CDR1 is SGHTA and CDR2 FQGTGA. The germline V and J ends were trimmed by 4 bases and 0 bases, with 13 bases remaining between them. CDR3 protein: CASSSVGASSYNEQFF. The CDR3 DNA reads as TGTGCCAGCAGCTCCGTGGGCGCGAGCTCCTACAATGAGCAGTTCTTC.

Relative to its sample, this clonotype is medium-sized (0.01 to 0.1%). The V gene is TRBV4-1, the J gene TRBJ2-1; perhaps TRBD2 as D (6 bases). The germline gives CDR1 MGHRA, CDR2 YSYEKL. The length of the CDR3 is 13 residues. The V end was cut by 6 bases, the J end by 4 bases, with 10 bases between. In DNA, the CDR3 is TGCGCCAGCAGGGCCGGGACTTACAATGAGCAGTTCTTC. Translating it yields CASRAGTYNEQFF.

This clonotype was counted many times. The conserved closing phenylalanine or tryptophan is absent in this CDR3, likely reflecting a read error. The rearrangement joins TRBV7-9 to TRBJ2-7; 7 positions match TRBD1. Germline CDR1 SEHNR, CDR2 FQNEAQ (reference sequence). This CDR3 is 14 amino acids long. V shed 5 bases and J 2 bases; nucleotides not matched to a gene: 6. CDR3 protein: CASSEDRATYEQYL. CDR3 in DNA: TGTGCCAGCAGCGAAGACAGGGCAACCTACGAGCAGTACCTC.

Worth noting for this clonotype: This sequence may be a read error, since a much larger clone differs from it by one base. This chain links TRBV7-2 with TRBJ2-7; D is undetermined. CDR3 length: 16 residues. Looked up from germline, CDR1 is SGHTA and CDR2 is FQGNSA. Here the CDR3 reads CASSRLGGEGSYKQYF. In nucleotides, the CDR3 is TGTGCCAGCAGCCGCTTAGGTGGAGAAGGGTCCTACAAGCAGTACTTC.

Notes on this clonotype: Sequence at one end of the junction differs from germline and may be a read error. The chain couples TRBV4-1 to TRBJ1-2, with D perhaps TRBD1 (6 bases). The V gene's germline CDR1 is MGHRA and CDR2 YSYEKL. The CDR3 covers 14 residues. CDR3 in DNA: TGCGCAAGCAGCCAAGATGACAGGAACTATGGCTACACCTTC. It specifies CASSQDDRNYGYTF.